The entry below describes one T cell receptor (beta chain). Its target is unknown. The V gene lost 1 base and the J gene lost 7 bases, with 7 bases spanning the gap. Germline CDR1 DFQATT, CDR2 SNEGSKA (reference sequence). The CDR3 consists of 11 residues. RNA extraction and reverse transcription yielded cDNA as sequencing template. The protocol was immunoSEQ multiplex PCR, while the TCRdb copy is restricted to in-frame clones and leaves out a portion. The sample contains fewer than 250,000 clones, roughly three fifths of which appear only once. This entry comes from a study of CD8+ T cells in alopecia areata. Background on the study: Patients in the treated group were given tofacitinib by mouth, 5 to 10 mg twice a day.

Stated treatment: oral pan-JAK inhibitor, 5-10 mg twice daily. It was from alopecia areata patients that lesional scalp punch biopsies and peripheral blood were collected. Study results and caveats: Under tofacitinib, fewer expanded CD8+ clones appeared among the top 100 scalp clones. For lesional scalp, especially alopecia totalis/universalis, clonality was higher than in normal scalp.

The sequence came from a human donor with alopecia areata. The chain has TRBV20-1 and TRBJ1-1; D unclear. Sequencing was performed on CD4+ T cells sorted from blood, taken at week 4, from a patient treated with tofacitinib. CDR3 sequence: CSARVQVEAFF. CDR3 nucleotide sequence: TGCAGTGCTAGAGTCCAGGTTGAAGCTTTCTTT.